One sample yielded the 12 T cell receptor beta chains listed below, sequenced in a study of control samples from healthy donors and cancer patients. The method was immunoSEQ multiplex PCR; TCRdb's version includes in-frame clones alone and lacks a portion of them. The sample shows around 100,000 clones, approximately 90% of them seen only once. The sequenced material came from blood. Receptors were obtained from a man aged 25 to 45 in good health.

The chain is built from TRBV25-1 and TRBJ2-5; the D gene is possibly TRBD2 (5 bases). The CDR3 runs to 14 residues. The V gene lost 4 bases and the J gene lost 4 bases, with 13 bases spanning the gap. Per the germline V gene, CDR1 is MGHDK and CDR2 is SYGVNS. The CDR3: CASSGTGRTETQYF. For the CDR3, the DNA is TGTGCCAGCAGTGGAACGGGAAGGACAGAGACCCAGTACTTC.

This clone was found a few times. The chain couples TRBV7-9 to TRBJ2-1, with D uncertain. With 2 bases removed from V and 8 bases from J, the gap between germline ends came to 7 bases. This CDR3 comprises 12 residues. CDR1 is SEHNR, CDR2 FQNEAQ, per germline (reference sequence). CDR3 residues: CASSLWKDEQFF. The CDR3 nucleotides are TGTGCCAGCAGCTTATGGAAGGATGAGCAGTTCTTC.

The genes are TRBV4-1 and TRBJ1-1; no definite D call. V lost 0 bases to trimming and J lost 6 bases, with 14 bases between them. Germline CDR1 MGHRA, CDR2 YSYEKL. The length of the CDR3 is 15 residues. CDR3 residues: CASSQDSGVSSEAFF. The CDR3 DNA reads TGCGCCAGCAGCCAAGATTCCGGGGTATCTTCTGAAGCTTTCTTT.

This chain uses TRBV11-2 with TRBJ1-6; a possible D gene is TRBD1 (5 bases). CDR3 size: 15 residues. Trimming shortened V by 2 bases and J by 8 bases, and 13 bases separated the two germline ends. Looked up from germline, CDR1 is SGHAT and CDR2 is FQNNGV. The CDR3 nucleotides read TGTGCCAGCAGCTTAAACGCAGGGAGTTATTCACCCCTCCACTTT. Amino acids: CASSLNAGSYSPLHF.

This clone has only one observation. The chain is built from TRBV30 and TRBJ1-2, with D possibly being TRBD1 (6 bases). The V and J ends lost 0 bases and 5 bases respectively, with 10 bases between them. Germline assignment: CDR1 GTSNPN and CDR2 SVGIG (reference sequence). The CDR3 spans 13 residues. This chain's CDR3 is CAWSVGTQYGYTF. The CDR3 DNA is TGTGCCTGGAGTGTAGGGACACAGTATGGCTACACCTTC.

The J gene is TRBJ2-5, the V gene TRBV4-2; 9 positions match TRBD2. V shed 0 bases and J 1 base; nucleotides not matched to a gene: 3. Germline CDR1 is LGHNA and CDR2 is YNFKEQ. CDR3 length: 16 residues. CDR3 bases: TGTGCCAGCAGCCAAGACGCGACTAGCGGCCAAGAGACCCAGTACTTC. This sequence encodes CASSQDATSGQETQYF.

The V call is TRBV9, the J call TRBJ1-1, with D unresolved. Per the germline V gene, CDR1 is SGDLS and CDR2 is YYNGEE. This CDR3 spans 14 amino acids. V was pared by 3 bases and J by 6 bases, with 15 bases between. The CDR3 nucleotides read TGTGCCAGCAGCGCGACCCTCTTCGGATCTGAAGCTTTCTTT. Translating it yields CASSATLFGSEAFF. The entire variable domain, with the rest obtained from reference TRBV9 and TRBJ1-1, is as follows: DSGVTQTPKHLITATGQRVTLRCSPRSGDLSVYWYQQSLDQGLQFLIQYYNGEERAKGNILERFSAQQFPDLHSELNLSSLELGDSALYFCASSATLFGSEAFFGQGTRLTVV.

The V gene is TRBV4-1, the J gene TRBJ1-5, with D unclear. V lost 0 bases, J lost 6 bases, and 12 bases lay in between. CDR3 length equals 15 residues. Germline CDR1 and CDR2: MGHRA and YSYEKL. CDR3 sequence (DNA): TGCGCCAGCAGCCAAGACGGAAGGTATACTCAGCCCCAGCATTTT. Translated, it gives CASSQDGRYTQPQHF.

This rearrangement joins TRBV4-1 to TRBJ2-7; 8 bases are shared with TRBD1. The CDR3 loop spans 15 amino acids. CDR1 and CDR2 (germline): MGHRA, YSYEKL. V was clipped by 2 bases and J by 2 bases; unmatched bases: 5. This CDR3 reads CASSQFRTGPYEQYV. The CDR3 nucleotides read TGCGCCAGCAGCCAATTTAGGACAGGGCCCTACGAGCAGTACGTC.

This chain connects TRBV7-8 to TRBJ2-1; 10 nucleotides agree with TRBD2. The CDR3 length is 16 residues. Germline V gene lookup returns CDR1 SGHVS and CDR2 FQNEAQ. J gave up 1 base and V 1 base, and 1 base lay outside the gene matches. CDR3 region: CASSLDSGGSYNEQFF. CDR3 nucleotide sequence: TGTGCCAGCAGCTTAGATAGCGGGGGGTCCTACAATGAGCAGTTCTTC. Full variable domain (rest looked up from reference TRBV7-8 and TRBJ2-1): GAGVSQSPRYKVAKRGQDVALRCDPISGHVSLFWYQQALGQGPEFLTYFQNEAQLDKSGLPSDRFFAERPEGSVSTLKIQRTQQEDSAVYLCASSLDSGGSYNEQFFGPGTRLTVL.

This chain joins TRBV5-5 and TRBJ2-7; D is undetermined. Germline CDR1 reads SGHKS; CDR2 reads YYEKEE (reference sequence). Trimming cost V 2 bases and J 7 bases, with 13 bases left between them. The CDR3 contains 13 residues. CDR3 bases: TGTGCCAGCAGCTTAGACCGGCGAGGAGAGCAGTACGTC. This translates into CASSLDRRGEQYV.

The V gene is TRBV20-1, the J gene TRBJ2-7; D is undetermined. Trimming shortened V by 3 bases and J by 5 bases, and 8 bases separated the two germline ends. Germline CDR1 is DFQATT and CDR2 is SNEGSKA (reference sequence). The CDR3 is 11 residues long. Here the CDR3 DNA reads TGCAGTGCTAGTGATGGGCACGAGCAGTACGTC. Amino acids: CSASDGHEQYV.